This is a list of T cell receptor beta chains from one sample in a study of vaccination and CD4 T cells after COVID-19. TCRdb independently ran MiXCR on the PCR reads; one entry per CDR3 protein. Among approximately 11,000 distinct CDR3 sequences listed, about 40% were seen once. Their antigens are not known. Material for sequencing was CD4+ T cells from blood, cultured in vitro. The receptors here all came from a human donor who had recovered from COVID-19. CDR3s include the opening cysteine and the closing phenylalanine or tryptophan. The order of the fields is CDR3 protein, clone size, V gene, J gene, D gene. D genes are given only for firm matches. Size is omitted from some rows. Given values are once, few, many or a class for expanded clones.

CASSEANTQYF	NA	TRBV6-1	TRBJ2-3	NA
CAIDDRGGKLFF	NA	TRBV2	TRBJ1-4	TRBD1
CASSPRLYRGGVNGYTF	few	TRBV11-1	TRBJ1-2	TRBD1
CASSPSGSGQYF	once	TRBV7-9	TRBJ2-7	NA
CASSWDTEAFF	NA	TRBV6-1	TRBJ1-1	NA
CASSPASPWGFGNTIYF	NA	TRBV7-6	TRBJ1-3	NA
CASGQGYGYTF	NA	TRBV25-1	TRBJ1-2	NA
CASSSLTKTETQYF	NA	TRBV11-3	TRBJ2-5	NA
CASSWAAKNTGELFF	few	TRBV12-3/TRBV12-4	TRBJ2-2	NA
CASRPDRVNTEAFF	few	TRBV12-3/TRBV12-4	TRBJ1-1	TRBD1
CASSPQGQETQYF	few	TRBV14	TRBJ2-5	TRBD1
CASSLGRMNTEAFF	NA	TRBV11-3	TRBJ1-1	NA
CAISGPPTGTGGNEQFF	NA	TRBV10-3	TRBJ2-1	TRBD1
CASTEGWDGLRGYTF	once	TRBV5-1	TRBJ1-2	NA
CASSLNSGTADTQYF	NA	TRBV2	TRBJ2-3	TRBD1
CASSVDRRGARYTF	NA	TRBV9	TRBJ1-2	NA
CASSWGTTDTQYF	NA	TRBV7-2	TRBJ2-3	NA
CASSLGRVALEAFF	NA	TRBV11-3	TRBJ1-1	NA
CSARGNGYGTEAFF	few	TRBV20-1	TRBJ1-1	NA
CASSSHPLAGKGYTQYF	NA	TRBV7-8	TRBJ2-3	TRBD2
CASSIGSEKLFF	NA	TRBV19	TRBJ1-4	NA
CAISASGGVFNEQFF	NA	TRBV10-3	TRBJ2-1	TRBD2
CSARVPGSYNSPLHF	NA	TRBV20-1	TRBJ1-6	NA
CAISDRGGTGNQPQHF	NA	TRBV10-3	TRBJ1-5	NA
CATTRGRDYGYTF	NA	TRBV19	TRBJ1-2	NA
CASSFNGPGEQYF	NA	TRBV27	TRBJ2-7	NA
CASSQGSGSEAFF	NA	TRBV14	TRBJ1-1	NA